The following is a TCR beta chain sequence with its context. Its antigen is not known. The data were taken from a study of shared clonotypes between healthy human individuals. General study points: Sampling used blood alone; tissue repertoires probably differ. The represented genetic and exposure-history diversity was limited by the small number of donors.

Assay runs were performed at deep level. This table comes from immunoSEQ multiplex PCR, and its TCRdb copy is limited to in-frame clones, with some not included. The sample holds 500,000 to 650,000 clones, roughly 79% seen once. Trimming removed 10 bases from V and 6 bases from J, with 19 bases in between. This CDR3 contains 14 residues. In germline, CDR1 is MDHEN, CDR2 SYDVKM. All donors were Caucasian adults living in Nashville, Tennessee. The clonotype comes from a woman in her 40s in good health. Some clones in this sample may be carry-over from other donors' samples. The chain combines TRBV28 with TRBJ1-5; D possibly corresponds to TRBD1 (6 bases). The source material was PBMCs. In DNA, the CDR3 is TGTGCCACCGTGCCAGGGGATAGGGTTCAGCCCCAGCATTTT. As protein: CATVPGDRVQPQHF.